The 16 T cell receptor beta chains in this list originate from one sample, sequenced in a study of PD-1 and CTLA-4 blockade in melanoma. This table comes from immunoSEQ multiplex PCR, and its TCRdb copy is limited to in-frame clones, with some not included. The sample lists 10,000 to 13,000 clones; roughly 82% were seen once. This specimen consisted of CD8+ T cells from peripheral blood, obtained from a patient given anti-PD-1 treatment. The receptors were sampled from a human donor with melanoma.

This chain uses TRBV12-3 or TRBV12-4 with TRBJ1-3; D unresolved. V was cut by 6 bases and J by 4 bases, with 7 bases left in between. This CDR3 is built from 12 residues. Here the CDR3 DNA reads TGTGCCAGCAGGTTGAGCGGAAACACCATATATTTT. It codes for CASRLSGNTIYF.

The sample holds one count of this clone. The chain couples TRBV11-3 to TRBJ2-2, with a possible D match to TRBD1 (6 bases). Trimming stripped 4 bases from V and 1 base from J, with 10 bases between. The V gene's germline CDR1 is SGHNT and CDR2 YENEEA. The CDR3 runs to 15 residues. CDR3: CASSSPDRNTGELFF. CDR3 DNA sequence: TGTGCCAGCAGCTCCCCGGACAGGAACACCGGGGAGCTGTTTTTT.

This clone appeared a single time. The chain couples TRBV7-9 to TRBJ1-1; 9 bases line up with TRBD1. CDR3 size: 15 residues. CDR1 and CDR2 (germline): SEHNR, FQNEAQ (reference sequence). V was pared by 4 bases and J by 6 bases, with 9 bases of the junction left unmatched. As DNA, the CDR3 is TGTGCCAGCAGCTCTCGACAGGGGGGGAAACCTGAAGCTTTCTTT. It codes for CASSSRQGGKPEAFF.

In DNA, the CDR3 is TGTGCCAGCAGTTTATCCAGGACAGGCTACGAGCAGTACTTC. It encodes CASSLSRTGYEQYF. The chain couples TRBV27 to TRBJ2-7, with 7 bases matching TRBD1. With 0 bases clipped from V and 3 bases from J, the junction kept 2 bases outside the gene matches. The CDR3 consists of 14 residues. Germline CDR1 reads MNHEY; CDR2 reads SMNVEV (reference sequence).

The V and J genes are TRBV7-9 and TRBJ1-1; 9 bases are shared with TRBD1. The CDR3 length is 17 residues. CDR1 and CDR2 from the germline V gene are SEHNR and FQNEAQ (reference sequence). V was clipped by 1 base and J by 7 bases; unmatched bases: 13. CDR3 DNA: TGTGCCAGCAGCTTAGATTTAGGGACAGGGTTCCGAAATGAAGCTTTCTTT. Its translation is CASSLDLGTGFRNEAFF.

The rearrangement joins TRBV7-8 to TRBJ2-7; 11 nucleotides match TRBD2. The length of the CDR3 is 16 residues. Unmatched junction bases numbered 5, after V lost 4 bases and J lost 0 bases. Germline assignment: CDR1 SGHVS and CDR2 FQNEAQ. CDR3 DNA: TGTGCCAGCAGCTCGACACTAGCGGGGGACTCCTACGAGCAGTACTTC. Translation gives CASSSTLAGDSYEQYF.

The chain has TRBV2 and TRBJ2-5; 8 bases align to TRBD2. CDR3 length equals 15 residues. Germline-derived CDR1 and CDR2 are SNHLY and FYNNEI. V shed 5 bases and J 5 bases; nucleotides not matched to a gene: 10. CDR3 amino acids: CASSTSGRVVETQYF. CDR3 coding DNA: TGTGCCAGCAGTACAAGCGGGAGAGTAGTGGAGACCCAGTACTTC.

The chain combines TRBV9 with TRBJ2-7; D might be TRBD2 (7 bases). The germline gives CDR1 SGDLS, CDR2 YYNGEE. This CDR3 has 12 amino acids. V was clipped by 4 bases and J by 7 bases, with 12 bases between them. CDR3 coding DNA: TGTGCCAGCAGCCCCAGGGGAGGGGAGCAGTACTTC. Translating gives CASSPRGGEQYF.

J is TRBJ2-7 and V is TRBV19, with 13 bases identical to TRBD2. The CDR3 extends over 15 amino acids. Losses at the gene ends were 5 bases for V and 3 bases for J; bases not matched to a gene: 4. Per the germline V gene, CDR1 is LNHDA and CDR2 is SQIVND (reference sequence). CDR3 in amino acids: CASSPGTSGNYEQYF. CDR3 DNA: TGTGCCAGTAGTCCTGGGACTAGCGGGAACTACGAGCAGTACTTC.

This chain connects TRBV11-3 to TRBJ2-5; a weak D match, TRBD2 (5 bases). The CDR3 spans 15 residues. Germline-derived CDR1 and CDR2 are SGHNT and YENEEA. Trimming took 4 bases from V and 0 from J, leaving 12 bases between them. The CDR3 bases are TGTGCCAGCAGCTCGAGCGGCTGGAACCAAGAGACCCAGTACTTC. This gives the protein CASSSSGWNQETQYF.

The chain combines TRBV13 with TRBJ2-1, with 9 bases that match TRBD1. This CDR3 is 16 amino acids long. Germline lookup yields CDR1 PRHDT and CDR2 FYEKMQ (reference sequence). Unmatched junction bases numbered 14, after V lost 5 bases and J lost 9 bases. The CDR3 protein is CASSPKDRGTYGEQFF. The CDR3 nucleotides read TGTGCCAGCAGCCCCAAGGACAGGGGAACTTATGGTGAGCAGTTCTTC.

V is TRBV18 and J is TRBJ1-1; 9 bases map to TRBD1. J was trimmed by 2 bases and V by 8 bases; bases with no gene match: 3. CDR3 length: 13 amino acids. CDR1 and CDR2 (germline): KGHSH, LQKENI. This CDR3 is CASRDRANTEAFF. In DNA form, the CDR3 reads TGTGCCAGCCGGGACAGGGCTAACACTGAAGCTTTCTTT.

The chain joins TRBV7-6 to TRBJ2-7, with D uncertain. Trimming stripped 1 base from V and 3 bases from J, with 4 bases between. The germline CDR1 and CDR2 sequences are SGHVS and FNYEAQ. This CDR3 spans 12 amino acids. The CDR3 here is CASSLGDYEQYF. In DNA, the CDR3 is TGTGCCAGCAGCTTAGGGGACTACGAGCAGTACTTC.

There are a few counts of this clone. The chain recombines TRBV7-9 with TRBJ1-4, with 7 bases identical to TRBD1. The germline CDR1 and CDR2 sequences are SEHNR and FQNEAQ (reference sequence). The CDR3 is made up of 14 amino acids. With 4 bases clipped from V and 4 bases from J, the junction kept 3 bases outside the gene matches. The CDR3 protein is CASSSTGLNEKLFF. DNA for the CDR3: TGTGCCAGCAGCTCGACAGGGCTTAATGAAAAACTGTTTTTT.

This chain uses TRBV7-9 with TRBJ2-7; TRBD2 might be the D (7 bases). V was trimmed by 5 bases and J by 2 bases, leaving 19 bases between them. CDR1 is SEHNR, CDR2 FQNEAQ, per germline (reference sequence). This CDR3 has 16 residues. This CDR3 reads CASSGGLAESAYEQYF. The CDR3 DNA reads as TGTGCCAGCAGCGGGGGGCTAGCGGAATCCGCCTACGAGCAGTACTTC.

The rearrangement links TRBV11-1 to TRBJ2-2, with no clear D. In germline, CDR1 is SGHAT, CDR2 FQDESV (reference sequence). Trimming left V 3 bases short and J 4 bases short, with 6 bases between. The CDR3 is 13 residues long. CDR3 in amino acids: CASSFGFTGELFF. The CDR3 bases are TGTGCCAGCAGCTTCGGGTTCACCGGGGAGCTGTTTTTT.